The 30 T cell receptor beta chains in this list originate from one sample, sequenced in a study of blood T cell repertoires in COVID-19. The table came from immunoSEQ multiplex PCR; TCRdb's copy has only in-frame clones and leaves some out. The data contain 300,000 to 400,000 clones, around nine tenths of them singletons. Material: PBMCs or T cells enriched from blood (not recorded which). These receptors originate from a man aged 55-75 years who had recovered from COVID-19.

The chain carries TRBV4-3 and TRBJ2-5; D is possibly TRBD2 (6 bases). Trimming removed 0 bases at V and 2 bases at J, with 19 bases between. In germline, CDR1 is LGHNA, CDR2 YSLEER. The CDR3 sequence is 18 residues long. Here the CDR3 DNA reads TGCGCCAGCAGCCAAGAGCGGGACTTTGACGGAGGTCAAGAGACCCAGTACTTC. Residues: CASSQERDFDGGQETQYF.

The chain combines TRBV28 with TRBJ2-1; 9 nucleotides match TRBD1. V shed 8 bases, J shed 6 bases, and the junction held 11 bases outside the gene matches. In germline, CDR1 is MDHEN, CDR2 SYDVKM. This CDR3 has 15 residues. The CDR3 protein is CASELPGQGINEQFF. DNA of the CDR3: TGTGCCAGCGAACTGCCGGGACAGGGAATCAATGAGCAGTTCTTC. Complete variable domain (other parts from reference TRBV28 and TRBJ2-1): DVKVTQSSRYLVKRTGEKVFLECVQDMDHENMFWYRQDPGLGLRLIYFSYDVKMKEKGDIPEGYSVSREKKERFSLILESASTNQTSMYLCASELPGQGINEQFFGPGTRLTVL.

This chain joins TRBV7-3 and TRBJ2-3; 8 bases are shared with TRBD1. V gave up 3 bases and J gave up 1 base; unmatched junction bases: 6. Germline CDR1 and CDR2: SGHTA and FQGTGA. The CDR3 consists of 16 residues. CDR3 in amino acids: CASSFNTGQGTDTQYF. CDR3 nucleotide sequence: TGTGCCAGCAGCTTTAATACGGGACAGGGCACAGATACGCAGTATTTT.

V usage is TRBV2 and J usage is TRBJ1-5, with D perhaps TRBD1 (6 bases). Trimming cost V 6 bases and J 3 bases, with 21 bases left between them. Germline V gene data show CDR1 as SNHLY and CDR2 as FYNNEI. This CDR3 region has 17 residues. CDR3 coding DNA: TGTGCCAGCAGAGATATATCGGGGGGCAGGTCCAATCAGCCCCAGCATTTT. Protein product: CASRDISGGRSNQPQHF.

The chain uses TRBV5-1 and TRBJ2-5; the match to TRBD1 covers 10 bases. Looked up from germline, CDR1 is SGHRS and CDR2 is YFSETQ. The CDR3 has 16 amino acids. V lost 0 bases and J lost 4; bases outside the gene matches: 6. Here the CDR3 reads CASSLVGQGTGETQYF. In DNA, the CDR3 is TGCGCCAGCAGCTTGGTGGGACAGGGGACGGGAGAGACCCAGTACTTC.

DNA of the CDR3: TGTGCCAGCAGCCGGACAGCTTTGGGGGCCGAGCAGTACTTC. This codes for CASSRTALGAEQYF. The chain has TRBV28 and TRBJ2-7; tentative D call: TRBD1 (6 bases). Germline V gene data show CDR1 as MDHEN and CDR2 as SYDVKM. Trimming shortened V by 6 bases and J by 6 bases, and 18 bases separated the two germline ends. This CDR3 has 14 amino acids.

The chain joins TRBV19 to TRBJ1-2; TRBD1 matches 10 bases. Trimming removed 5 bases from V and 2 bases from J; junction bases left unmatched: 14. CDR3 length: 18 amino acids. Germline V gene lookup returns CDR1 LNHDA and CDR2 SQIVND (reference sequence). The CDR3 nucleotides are TGTGCCAGTAGTCTTATCCGGGACAGGGGATTTGGGAACTATGGCTACACCTTC. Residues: CASSLIRDRGFGNYGYTF.

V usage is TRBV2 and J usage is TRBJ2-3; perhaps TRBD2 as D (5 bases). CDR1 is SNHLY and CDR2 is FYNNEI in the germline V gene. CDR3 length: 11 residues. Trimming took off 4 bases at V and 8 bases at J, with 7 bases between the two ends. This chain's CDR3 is CASSAEGTQYF. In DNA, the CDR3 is TGTGCCAGCAGTGCTGAGGGTACGCAGTATTTT.

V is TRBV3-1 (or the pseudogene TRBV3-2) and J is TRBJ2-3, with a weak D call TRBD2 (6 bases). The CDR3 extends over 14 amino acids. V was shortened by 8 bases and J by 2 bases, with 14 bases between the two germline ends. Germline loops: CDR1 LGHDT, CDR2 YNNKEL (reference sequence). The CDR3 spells CASLGSGHTDTQYF. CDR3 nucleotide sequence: TGTGCCAGCCTTGGTAGCGGCCACACAGATACGCAGTATTTT.

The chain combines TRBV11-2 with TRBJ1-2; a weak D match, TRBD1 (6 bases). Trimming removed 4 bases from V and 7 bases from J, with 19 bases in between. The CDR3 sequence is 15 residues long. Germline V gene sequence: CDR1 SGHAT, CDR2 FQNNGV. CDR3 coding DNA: TGTGCCAGCAGCTGGGGGGGGCCAGGGCCGACTGGCTACACCTTC. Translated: CASSWGGPGPTGYTF.

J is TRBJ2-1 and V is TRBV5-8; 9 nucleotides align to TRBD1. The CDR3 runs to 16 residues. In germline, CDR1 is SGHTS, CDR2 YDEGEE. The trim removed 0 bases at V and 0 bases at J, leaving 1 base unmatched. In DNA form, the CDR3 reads TGTGCCAGCAGCTTGGGGGACAGGGTCTCCTACAATGAGCAGTTCTTC. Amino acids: CASSLGDRVSYNEQFF.

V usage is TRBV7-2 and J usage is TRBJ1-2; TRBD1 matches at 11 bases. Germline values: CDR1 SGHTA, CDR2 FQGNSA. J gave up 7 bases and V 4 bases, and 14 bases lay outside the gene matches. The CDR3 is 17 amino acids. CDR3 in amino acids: CASSSPGAGTGGVGYTF. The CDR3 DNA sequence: TGTGCCAGCAGCTCTCCAGGAGCGGGGACAGGGGGAGTTGGCTACACCTTC.

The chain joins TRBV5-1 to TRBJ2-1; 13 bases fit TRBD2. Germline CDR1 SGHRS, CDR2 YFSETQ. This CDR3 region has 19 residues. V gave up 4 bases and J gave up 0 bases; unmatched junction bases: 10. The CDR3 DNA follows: TGCGCCAGCAGCCCGGCGACTAGCGGGAGGTCCAGCTCCTACAATGAGCAGTTCTTC. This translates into CASSPATSGRSSSYNEQFF.

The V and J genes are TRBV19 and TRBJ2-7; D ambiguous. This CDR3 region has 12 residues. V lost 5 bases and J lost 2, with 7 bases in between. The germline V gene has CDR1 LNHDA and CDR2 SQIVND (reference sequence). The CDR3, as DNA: TGTGCCAGTAGTGTCGACACCTACGAGCAGTACTTC. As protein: CASSVDTYEQYF.

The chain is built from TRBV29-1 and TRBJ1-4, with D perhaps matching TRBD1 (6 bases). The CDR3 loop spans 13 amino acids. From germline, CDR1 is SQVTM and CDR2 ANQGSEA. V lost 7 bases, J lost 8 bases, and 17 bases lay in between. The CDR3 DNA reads TGCAGCGCCGGTGGGGGCAAGAGCGAAAAACTGTTTTTT. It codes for CSAGGGKSEKLFF.

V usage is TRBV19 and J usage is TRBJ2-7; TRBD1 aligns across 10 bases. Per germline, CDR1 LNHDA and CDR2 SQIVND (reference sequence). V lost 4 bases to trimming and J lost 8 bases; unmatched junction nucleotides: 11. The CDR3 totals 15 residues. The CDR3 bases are TGTGCCAGTAGTACACCAGGGACAGGGGATTTCCAGCAGTACTTC. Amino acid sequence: CASSTPGTGDFQQYF.

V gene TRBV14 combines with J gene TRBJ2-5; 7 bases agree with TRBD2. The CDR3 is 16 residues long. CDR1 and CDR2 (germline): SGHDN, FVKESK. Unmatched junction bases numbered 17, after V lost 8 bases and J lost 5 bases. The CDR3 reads CASGPSETLGRETQYF. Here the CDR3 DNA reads TGTGCCAGCGGCCCAAGCGAGACGCTCGGGAGGGAGACCCAGTACTTC.

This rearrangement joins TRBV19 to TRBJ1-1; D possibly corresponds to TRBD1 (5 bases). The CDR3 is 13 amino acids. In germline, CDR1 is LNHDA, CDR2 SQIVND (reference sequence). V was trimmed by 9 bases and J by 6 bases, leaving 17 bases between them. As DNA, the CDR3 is TGTGCCAGCTCAAAAATGGACATCGCTGAAGCTTTCTTT. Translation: CASSKMDIAEAFF.

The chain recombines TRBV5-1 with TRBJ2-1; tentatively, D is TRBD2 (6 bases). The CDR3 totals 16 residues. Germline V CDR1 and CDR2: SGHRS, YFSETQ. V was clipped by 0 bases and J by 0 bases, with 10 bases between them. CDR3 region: CASSLGRGSSYNEQFF. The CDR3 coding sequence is TGCGCCAGCAGCTTGGGACGGGGGAGCTCCTACAATGAGCAGTTCTTC.

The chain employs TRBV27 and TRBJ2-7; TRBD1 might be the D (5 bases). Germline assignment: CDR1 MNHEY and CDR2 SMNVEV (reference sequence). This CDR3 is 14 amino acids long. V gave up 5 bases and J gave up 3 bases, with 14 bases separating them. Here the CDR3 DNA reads TGTGCCAGCAGTCCTCTGGTGGGGCTCTACGAGCAGTACTTC. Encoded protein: CASSPLVGLYEQYF.

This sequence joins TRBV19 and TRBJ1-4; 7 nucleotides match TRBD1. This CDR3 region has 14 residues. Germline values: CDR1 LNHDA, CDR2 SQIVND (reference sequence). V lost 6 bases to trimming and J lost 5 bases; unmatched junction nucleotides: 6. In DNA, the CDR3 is TGTGCCAGTAGGGTCACAGGGGTAAATGAAAAACTGTTTTTT. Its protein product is CASRVTGVNEKLFF.

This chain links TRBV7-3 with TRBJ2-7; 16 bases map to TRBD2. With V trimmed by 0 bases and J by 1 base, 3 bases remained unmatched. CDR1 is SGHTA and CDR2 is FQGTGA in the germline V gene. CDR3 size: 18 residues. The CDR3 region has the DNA TGTGCCAGCAGCTTAACGGGACTAGCGGGAGGGCCGTCCTACGAGCAGTACTTC. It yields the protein CASSLTGLAGGPSYEQYF.

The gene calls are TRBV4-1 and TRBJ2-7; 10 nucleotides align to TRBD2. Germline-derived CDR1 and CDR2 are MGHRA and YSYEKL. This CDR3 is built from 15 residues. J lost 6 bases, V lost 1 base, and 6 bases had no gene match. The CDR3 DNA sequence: TGCGCCAGCAGCCAAGCGCCTAGCGGGAGTTCCGAGCAGTACTTC. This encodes CASSQAPSGSSEQYF.

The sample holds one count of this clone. CDR3 amino acids: CSASGDFAYEQYF. The CDR3 DNA reads TGCAGTGCTAGTGGGGACTTTGCCTACGAGCAGTACTTC. The rearrangement joins TRBV20-1 to TRBJ2-7; maybe TRBD2 (6 bases). The V and J ends lost 3 bases and 2 bases respectively, with 11 bases between them. The CDR3 consists of 13 residues. The germline V gene encodes CDR1 DFQATT and CDR2 SNEGSKA (reference sequence).

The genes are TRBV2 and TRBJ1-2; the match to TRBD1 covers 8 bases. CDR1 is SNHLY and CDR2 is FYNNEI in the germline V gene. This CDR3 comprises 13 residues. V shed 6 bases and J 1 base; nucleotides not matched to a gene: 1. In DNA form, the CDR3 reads TGTGCCAGCAGAGGACAGGGTAACTATGGCTACACCTTC. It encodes CASRGQGNYGYTF.

In nucleotides, the CDR3 is TGTGCCAGCAGCTTGGAGGATAGTCCTAGCCCCACAGATACGCAGTATTTT. The encoded protein is CASSLEDSPSPTDTQYF. The chain employs TRBV7-9 and TRBJ2-3, with D possibly being TRBD2 (5 bases). Looked up from germline, CDR1 is SEHNR and CDR2 is FQNEAQ (reference sequence). This CDR3 has 17 residues. Trimming cost V 3 bases and J 2 bases, with 18 bases left between them.

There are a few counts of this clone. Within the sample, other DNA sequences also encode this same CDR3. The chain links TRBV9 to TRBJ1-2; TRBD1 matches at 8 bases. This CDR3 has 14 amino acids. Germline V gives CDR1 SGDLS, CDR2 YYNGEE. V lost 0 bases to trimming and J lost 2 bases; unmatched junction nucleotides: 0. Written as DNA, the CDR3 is TGTGCCAGCAGCGTAGGACAGGGGAACTATGGCTACACCTTC. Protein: CASSVGQGNYGYTF.

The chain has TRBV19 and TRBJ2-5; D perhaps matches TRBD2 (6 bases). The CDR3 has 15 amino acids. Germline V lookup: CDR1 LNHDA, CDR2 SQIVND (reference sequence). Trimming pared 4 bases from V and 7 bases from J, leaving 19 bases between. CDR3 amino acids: CASSKGLFPTGTQYF. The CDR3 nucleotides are TGTGCCAGTAGTAAGGGACTCTTCCCAACGGGGACCCAGTACTTC.

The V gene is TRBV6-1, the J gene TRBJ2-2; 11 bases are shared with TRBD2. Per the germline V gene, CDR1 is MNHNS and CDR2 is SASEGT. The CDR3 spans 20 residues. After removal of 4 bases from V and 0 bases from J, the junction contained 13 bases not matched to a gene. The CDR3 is CASSAYLGLAAFANTGELFF. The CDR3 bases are TGTGCCAGCAGTGCATATTTGGGACTAGCGGCGTTCGCGAACACCGGGGAGCTGTTTTTT.

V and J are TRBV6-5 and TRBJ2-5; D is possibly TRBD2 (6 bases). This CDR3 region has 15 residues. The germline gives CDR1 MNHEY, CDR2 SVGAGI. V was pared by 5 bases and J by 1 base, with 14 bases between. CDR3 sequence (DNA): TGTGCCAGCAGTCTACAACGGGGAGGCCAAGAGACCCAGTACTTC. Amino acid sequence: CASSLQRGGQETQYF.